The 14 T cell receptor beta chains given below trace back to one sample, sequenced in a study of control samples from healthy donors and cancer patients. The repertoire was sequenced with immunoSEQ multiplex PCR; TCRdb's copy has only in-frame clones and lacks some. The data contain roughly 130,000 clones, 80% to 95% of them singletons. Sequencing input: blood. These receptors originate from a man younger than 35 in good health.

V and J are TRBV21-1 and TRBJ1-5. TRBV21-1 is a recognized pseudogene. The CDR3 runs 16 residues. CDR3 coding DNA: TGTGCCAGGGGTGGGGGACCCGGTTCGGGCAATCAGCCCCAGCATTTT. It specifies CARGGGPGSGNQPQHF.

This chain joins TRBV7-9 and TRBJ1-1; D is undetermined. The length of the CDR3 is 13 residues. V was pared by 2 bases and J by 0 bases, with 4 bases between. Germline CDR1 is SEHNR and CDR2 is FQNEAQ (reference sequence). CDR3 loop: CASSLTVNTEAFF. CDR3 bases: TGTGCCAGCAGCTTAACGGTGAACACTGAAGCTTTCTTT.

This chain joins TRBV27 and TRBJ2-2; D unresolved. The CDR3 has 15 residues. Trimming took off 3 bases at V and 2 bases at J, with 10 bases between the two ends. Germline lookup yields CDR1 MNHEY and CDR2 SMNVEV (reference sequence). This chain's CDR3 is CASSFLGSNTGELFF. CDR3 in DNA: TGTGCCAGCAGTTTTCTCGGCAGTAACACCGGGGAGCTGTTTTTT.

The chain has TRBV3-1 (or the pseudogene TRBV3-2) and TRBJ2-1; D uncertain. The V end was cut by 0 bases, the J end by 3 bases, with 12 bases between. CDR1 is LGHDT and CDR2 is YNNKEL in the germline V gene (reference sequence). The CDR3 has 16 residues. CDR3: CASSQDSGFVYNEQFF. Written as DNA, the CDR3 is TGTGCCAGCAGCCAAGATAGTGGGTTCGTCTACAATGAGCAGTTCTTC.

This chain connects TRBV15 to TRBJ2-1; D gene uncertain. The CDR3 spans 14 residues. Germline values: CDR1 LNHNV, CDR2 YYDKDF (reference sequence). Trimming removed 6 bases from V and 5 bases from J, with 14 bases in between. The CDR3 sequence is CATRGAQLNNEQFF. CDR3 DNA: TGTGCCACCAGAGGAGCGCAGCTTAACAATGAGCAGTTCTTC.

The CDR3 DNA reads TGTGCCAGCACAAATGGACCGCTAAACAATGAGCAGTTCTTC. The encoded protein is CASTNGPLNNEQFF. The V call is TRBV19, the J call TRBJ2-1, with D hard to call. This CDR3 comprises 14 residues. The germline V and J ends were trimmed by 9 bases and 5 bases, with 17 bases remaining between them. In germline, CDR1 is LNHDA, CDR2 SQIVND (reference sequence).

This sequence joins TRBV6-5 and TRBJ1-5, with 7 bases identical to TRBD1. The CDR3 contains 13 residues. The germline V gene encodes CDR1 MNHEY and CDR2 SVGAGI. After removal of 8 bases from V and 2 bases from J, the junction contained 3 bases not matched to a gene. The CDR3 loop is CASRDRGNQPQHF. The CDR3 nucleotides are TGTGCCAGCCGCGACAGGGGCAATCAGCCCCAGCATTTT.

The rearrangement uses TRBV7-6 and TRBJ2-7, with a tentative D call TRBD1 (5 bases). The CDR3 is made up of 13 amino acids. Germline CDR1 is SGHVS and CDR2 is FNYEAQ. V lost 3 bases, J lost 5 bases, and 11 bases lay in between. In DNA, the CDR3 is TGTGCCAGCAGCTTTCGGGTAGGGGACGAGCAGTACGTC. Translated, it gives CASSFRVGDEQYV.

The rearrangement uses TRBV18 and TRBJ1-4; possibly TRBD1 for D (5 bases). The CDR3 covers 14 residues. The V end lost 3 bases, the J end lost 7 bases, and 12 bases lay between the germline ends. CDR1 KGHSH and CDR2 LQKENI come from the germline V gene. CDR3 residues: CASSPEVQGEKLFF. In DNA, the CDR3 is TGTGCCAGCTCACCCGAAGTCCAGGGTGAAAAACTGTTTTTT.

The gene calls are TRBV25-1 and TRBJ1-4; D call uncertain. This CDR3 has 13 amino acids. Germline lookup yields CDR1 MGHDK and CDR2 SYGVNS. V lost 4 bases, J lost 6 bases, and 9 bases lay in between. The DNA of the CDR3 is TGTGCCAGCAGTGCGGGAGGATATGAAAAACTGTTTTTT. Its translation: CASSAGGYEKLFF.

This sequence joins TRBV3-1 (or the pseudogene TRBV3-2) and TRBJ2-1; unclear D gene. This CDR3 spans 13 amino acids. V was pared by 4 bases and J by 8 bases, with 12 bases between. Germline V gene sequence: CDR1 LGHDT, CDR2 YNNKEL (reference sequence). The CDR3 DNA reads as TGTGCCAGCAGCCTCGGCCAGATGGATGAGCAGTTCTTC. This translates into CASSLGQMDEQFF.

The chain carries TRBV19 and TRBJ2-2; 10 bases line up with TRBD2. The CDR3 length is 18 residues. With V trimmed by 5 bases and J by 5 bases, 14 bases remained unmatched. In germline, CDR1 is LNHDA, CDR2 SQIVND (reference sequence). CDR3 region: CASSDASGSGVRTGELFF. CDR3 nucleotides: TGTGCCAGTAGTGATGCTAGCGGGAGTGGGGTACGGACCGGGGAGCTGTTTTTT.

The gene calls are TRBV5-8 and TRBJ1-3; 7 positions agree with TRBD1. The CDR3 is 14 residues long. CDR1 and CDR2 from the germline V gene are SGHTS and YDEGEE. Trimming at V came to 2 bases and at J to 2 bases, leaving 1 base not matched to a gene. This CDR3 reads CASSLDRAGNTIYF. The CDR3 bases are TGTGCCAGCAGCTTAGACAGGGCTGGAAACACCATATATTTT.

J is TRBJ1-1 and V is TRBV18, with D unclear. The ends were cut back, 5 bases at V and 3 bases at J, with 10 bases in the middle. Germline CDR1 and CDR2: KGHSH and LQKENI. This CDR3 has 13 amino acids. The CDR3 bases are TGTGCCAGCTCAGAACTTAAAGACACTGAAGCTTTCTTT. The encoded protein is CASSELKDTEAFF.